The rows below give T cell receptor beta chains drawn from one sample of a study of ipilimumab plus nivolumab after autologous stem cell transplantation. Measured with immunoSEQ multiplex PCR; TCRdb has only the in-frame clones, and not every one. The data show almost 15,000 clones, 65% to 75% seen once. The material sequenced was PBMCs, taken in a trial of ipilimumab plus nivolumab as post-transplant consolidation. The receptors come from a male donor with primary mediastinal lymphoma. Both conserved end residues are trimmed from each CDR3. The order of the fields is J gene, V gene, CDR3 protein.

TRBJ2-1 TRBV30 AWNGGSSYNEQF
TRBJ1-1 TRBV6-6 ASSYTKTGNTEAF
TRBJ2-6 TRBV6-6 ASTRDSGANVLT
TRBJ2-6 TRBV29-1 SVLRSIQSRANVLT
TRBJ2-5 TRBV29-1 SVAGGEETQY
TRBJ2-7 TRBV4-2 ASSQGAPGGEQY
TRBJ1-3 TRBV6-6 ASSYFGRSSGNTIY
TRBJ2-3 TRBV19 ASTPPDLPSGTQY
TRBJ1-2 TRBV7-8 ASSPVTGGGNYGYT
TRBJ1-4 TRBV29-1 SVMRRGEKLF
TRBJ1-4 TRBV7-8 ASSFRTDPNFATNEKLF
TRBJ2-7 TRBV9 ASSVGTSGSHEQY
TRBJ2-3 TRBV6-4 ASSDSGGSGLGTDTQY
TRBJ2-7 TRBV6-5 ASSYLAGVYSNEQY
TRBJ2-3 TRBV19 ASSIHTSGRARDTQY
TRBJ2-6 TRBV6-1 ASRTGTGANVLT
TRBJ2-5 TRBV25-1 ASNRGDKETQY
TRBJ2-5 TRBV14 ASSQVIGARETQY
TRBJ2-2 TRBV5-1 ASSGGQASTGELF
TRBJ2-4 TRBV11-2 ASSFSGAKNIQY
TRBJ1-2 TRBV28 ASSFRGARGGYT
TRBJ1-1 TRBV6-6 ASSYSAGVNTEAF
TRBJ1-1 TRBV7-2 ASSLGRQRTGEAF
TRBJ2-5 TRBV6-1 ASRSTGAYQETQY
TRBJ2-7 TRBV5-1 ASSFRDPEAYEQY
TRBJ1-3 TRBV2 ASSTGRVAGNTIY
TRBJ1-1 TRBV21-1 ASRTTVMNTEAF
TRBJ2-7 TRBV7-9 ASSPTGGSYEQY
TRBJ1-6 TRBV20-1 SARSGTPLH
TRBJ2-2 TRBV6-1 ASKGGTNTGELF
TRBJ2-6 TRBV5-1 ASSPDGHRGGSGANVLT
TRBJ1-4 TRBV28 ASRPPPVSEKLF
TRBJ1-2 TRBV11-1 ASSFRQGYGYT
TRBJ2-7 TRBV29-1 SALAGEGYEQY
TRBJ2-2 TRBV6-4 ASSDSWVTPGELF
TRBJ2-1 TRBV6-5 AAGELAGRYNEQF
TRBJ2-6 TRBV29-1 SVVSGANVLT
TRBJ2-7 TRBV11-3 ASSSSQGQGQQY
TRBJ2-3 TRBV6-1 ASSEALQGSTDTQY
TRBJ2-1 TRBV6-5 ASSYERYNEQF
TRBJ1-1 TRBV6-4 ASSDRDRNTEAF
TRBJ2-7 TRBV19 ASSTPGLRNYEQY